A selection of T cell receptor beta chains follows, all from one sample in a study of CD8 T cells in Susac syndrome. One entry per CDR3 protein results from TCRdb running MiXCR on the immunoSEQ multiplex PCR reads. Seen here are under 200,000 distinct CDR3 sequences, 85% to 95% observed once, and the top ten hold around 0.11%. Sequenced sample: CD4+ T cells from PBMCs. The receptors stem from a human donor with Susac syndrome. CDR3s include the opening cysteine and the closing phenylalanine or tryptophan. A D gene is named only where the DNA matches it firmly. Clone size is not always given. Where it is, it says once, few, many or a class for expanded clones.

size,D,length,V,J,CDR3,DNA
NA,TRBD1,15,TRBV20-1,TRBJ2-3,CSARVNRGSTDTQYF,TGCAGTGCTAGAGTAAACAGGGGCAGCACAGATACGCAGTATTTT
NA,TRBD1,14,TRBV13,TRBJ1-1,CASSSNDRGTEAFF,TGTGCCAGCAGCTCCAACGACAGGGGCACTGAAGCTTTCTTT
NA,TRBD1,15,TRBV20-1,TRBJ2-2,CSAPRQGAGTGELFF,TGCAGTGCCCCCCGACAGGGGGCAGGCACCGGGGAGCTGTTTTTT
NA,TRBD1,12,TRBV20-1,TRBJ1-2,CSARDSGQANTF,TGCAGTGCTAGAGATTCCGGACAGGCAAACACCTTC
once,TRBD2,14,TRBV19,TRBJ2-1,CASSMVGGVREQFF,TGTGCCAGTAGTATGGTCGGGGGGGTGCGAGAGCAGTTCTTC
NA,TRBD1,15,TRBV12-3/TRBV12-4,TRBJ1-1,CASSFFDRGGTEAFF,TGTGCCAGCAGTTTCTTCGACAGGGGAGGCACTGAAGCTTTCTTT
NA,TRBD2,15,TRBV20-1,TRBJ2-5,CSARDLRGGAETQYF,TGCAGTGCTAGAGATTTGCGGGGGGGCGCAGAGACCCAGTACTTC
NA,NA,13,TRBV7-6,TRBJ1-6,CASSNDNNSPLHF,TGTGCCAGCAGCAACGACAATAATTCACCCCTCCACTTT
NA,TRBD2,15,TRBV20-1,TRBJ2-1,CSASSSGGARNEQFF,TGCAGTGCTAGCTCTAGCGGGGGGGCCCGCAATGAGCAGTTCTTC
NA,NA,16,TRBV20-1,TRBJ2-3,CSARDRGLASLDTQYF,TGCAGTGCTAGAGATAGGGGCCTAGCTTCGTTAGATACGCAGTATTTT
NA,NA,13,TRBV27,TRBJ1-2,CASSTRDLRGYTF,TGTGCCAGCAGTACCCGGGACCTTCGAGGCTACACCTTC
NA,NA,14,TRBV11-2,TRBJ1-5,CASSLTGLKQPQHF,TGTGCCAGCAGCCTCACAGGGCTGAAGCAGCCCCAGCATTTT
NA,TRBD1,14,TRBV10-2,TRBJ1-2,CASSVAGGAGGYTF,TGCGCCAGCAGTGTGGCAGGGGGCGCAGGGGGCTACACCTTC
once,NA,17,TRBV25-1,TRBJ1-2,CASSEGGERGARGGYTF,TGTGCCAGCAGTGAAGGTGGGGAGAGGGGGGCGAGAGGCGGCTACACCTTC
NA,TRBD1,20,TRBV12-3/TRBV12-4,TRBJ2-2,CASSPYFILTGQANTGELFF,TGTGCCAGCAGCCCATACTTTATATTGACGGGACAGGCGAACACCGGGGAGCTGTTTTTT
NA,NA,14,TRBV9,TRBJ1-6,CASSAGQRGSPLHF,TGTGCCAGCAGCGCCGGACAGAGGGGCTCACCCCTCCACTTT
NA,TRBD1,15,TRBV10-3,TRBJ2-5,CAISEGRGQKETQYF,TGTGCCATCAGTGAGGGTAGGGGACAGAAAGAGACCCAGTACTTC
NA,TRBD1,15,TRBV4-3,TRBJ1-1,CASSQAGQKNTEAFF,TGCGCCAGCAGCCAGGCGGGACAGAAGAACACTGAAGCTTTCTTT
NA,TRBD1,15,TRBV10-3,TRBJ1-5,CAISESDRNNQPQHF,TGTGCCATCAGTGAGTCGGACAGGAACAATCAGCCCCAGCATTTT
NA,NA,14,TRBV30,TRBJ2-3,CAWGPGVSTDTQYF,TGTGCCTGGGGGCCGGGGGTCAGCACAGATACGCAGTATTTT
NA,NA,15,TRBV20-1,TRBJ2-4,CSAQPGQLAKNIQYF,TGCAGTGCTCAACCAGGACAGCTAGCCAAAAACATTCAGTACTTC
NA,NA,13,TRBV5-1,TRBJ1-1,CASSLVKDTEAFF,TGCGCCAGCAGCTTGGTAAAGGACACTGAAGCTTTCTTT
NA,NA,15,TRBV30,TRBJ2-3,CAWSPGRGLTDTQYF,TGTGCCTGGAGTCCGGGGCGGGGACTCACAGATACGCAGTATTTT
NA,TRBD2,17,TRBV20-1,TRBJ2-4,CSADGKRGGEAKNIQYF,TGCAGTGCCGACGGGAAGCGGGGAGGAGAGGCCAAAAACATTCAGTACTTC
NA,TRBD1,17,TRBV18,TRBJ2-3,CASSHLDRAIDTDTQYF,TGTGCCAGCTCACACCTTGACAGGGCGATCGACACAGATACGCAGTATTTT
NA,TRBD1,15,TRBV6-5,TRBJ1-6,CASSPSGTGDSPLHF,TGTGCCAGCAGCCCCTCCGGGACAGGGGATTCACCCCTCCACTTT
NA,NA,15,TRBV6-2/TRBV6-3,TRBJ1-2,CASKKYSEANYGYTF,TGTGCCAGCAAAAAGTACTCCGAAGCTAACTATGGCTACACCTTC
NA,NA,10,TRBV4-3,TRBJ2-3,CARSTDTQYF,TGCGCCCGATCCACAGATACGCAGTATTTT
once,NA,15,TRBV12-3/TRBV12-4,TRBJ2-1,CASSPQSYSYNEQFF,TGTGCCAGCAGCCCTCAGAGCTACAGTTACAATGAGCAGTTCTTC
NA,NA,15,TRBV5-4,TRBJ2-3,CASSGYTGSTDTQYF,TGTGCCAGCAGCGGATACACAGGGAGCACAGATACGCAGTATTTT
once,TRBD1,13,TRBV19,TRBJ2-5,CASSDQGAQTQYF,TGTGCCAGTAGCGACCAGGGGGCTCAGACCCAGTACTTC
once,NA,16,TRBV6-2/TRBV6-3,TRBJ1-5,CASSYGPGGRGQPQHF,TGTGCCAGCAGTTACGGGCCCGGGGGGCGCGGCCAGCCCCAGCATTTT
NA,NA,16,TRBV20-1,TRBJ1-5,CSAGGLQNQGEQPQHF,TGCAGTGCTGGGGGCCTTCAAAACCAGGGCGAACAGCCCCAGCATTTT
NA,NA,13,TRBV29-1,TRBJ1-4,CSVEGAANEKLFF,TGCAGCGTTGAAGGGGCGGCTAATGAAAAACTGTTTTTT
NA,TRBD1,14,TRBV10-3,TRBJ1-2,CAISEFRQGGGYTF,TGTGCCATCAGTGAGTTTCGTCAGGGGGGCGGCTACACCTTC
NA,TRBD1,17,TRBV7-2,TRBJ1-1,CASSFPRGQGMKTEAFF,TGTGCCAGCAGCTTCCCCCGAGGACAGGGGATGAAGACTGAAGCTTTCTTT
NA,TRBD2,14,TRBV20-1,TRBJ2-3,CSARSGGAGDTQYF,TGCAGTGCTAGAAGCGGGGGGGCCGGGGATACGCAGTATTTT
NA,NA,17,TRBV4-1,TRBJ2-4,CASSQDPPGAAKNIQYF,TGCGCCAGCAGCCAAGACCCCCCGGGGGCGGCCAAAAACATTCAGTACTTC
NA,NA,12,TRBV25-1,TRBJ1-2,CASSELVGGYTF,TGTGCCAGCAGTGAATTAGTAGGCGGCTACACCTTC
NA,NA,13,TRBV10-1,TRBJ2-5,CASSGQSGETQYF,TGCGCCAGCAGTGGACAGTCGGGAGAGACCCAGTACTTC
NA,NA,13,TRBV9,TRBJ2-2,CASSVAGTGELFF,TGTGCCAGCAGCGTAGCGGGGACCGGGGAGCTGTTTTTT
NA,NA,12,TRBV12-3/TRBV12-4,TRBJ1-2,CASSFPWGGYTF,TGTGCCAGCAGTTTCCCCTGGGGCGGCTACACCTTC
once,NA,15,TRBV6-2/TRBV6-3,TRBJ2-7,CASSYEGRSSYEQYF,TGTGCCAGCAGTTACGAGGGTCGAAGCTCCTACGAGCAGTACTTC
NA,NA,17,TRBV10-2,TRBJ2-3,CASSERGFGEDTDTQYF,TGCGCCAGCAGTGAGAGGGGGTTTGGGGAGGACACAGATACGCAGTATTTT
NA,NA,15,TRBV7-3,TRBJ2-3,CASSLGVTSTDTQYF,TGTGCCAGCAGCTTGGGTGTAACTAGCACAGATACGCAGTATTTT
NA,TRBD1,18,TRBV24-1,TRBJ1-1,CATSDWRRDRGRVTEAFF,TGTGCCACCAGTGATTGGCGCCGGGACAGGGGGCGAGTCACTGAAGCTTTCTTT
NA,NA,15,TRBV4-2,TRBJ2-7,CASSQEEAYSYEQYF,TGTGCCAGCAGCCAAGAGGAAGCGTACTCCTACGAGCAGTACTTC
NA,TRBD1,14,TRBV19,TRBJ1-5,CASSGDREYQPQHF,TGTGCCAGTAGTGGGGACAGGGAATATCAGCCCCAGCATTTT